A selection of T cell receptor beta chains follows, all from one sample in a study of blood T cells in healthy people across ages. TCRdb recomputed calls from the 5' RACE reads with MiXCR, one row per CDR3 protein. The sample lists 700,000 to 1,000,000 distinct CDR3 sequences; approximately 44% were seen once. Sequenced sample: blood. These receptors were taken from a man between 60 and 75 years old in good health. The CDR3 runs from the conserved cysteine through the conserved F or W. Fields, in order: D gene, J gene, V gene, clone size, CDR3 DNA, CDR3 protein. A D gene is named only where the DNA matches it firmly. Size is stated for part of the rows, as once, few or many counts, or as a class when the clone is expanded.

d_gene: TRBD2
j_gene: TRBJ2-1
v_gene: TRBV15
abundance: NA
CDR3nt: TGTGCCACCAGCGGGGGGGAAGTAGCGGGCCTCTCCTACAATGAGCAGTTCTTC
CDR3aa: CATSGGEVAGLSYNEQFF

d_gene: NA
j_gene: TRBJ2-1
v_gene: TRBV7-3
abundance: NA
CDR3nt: TGTGCCAGCAGGATGGGGCGGAGCAATGAGCAGTTCTTC
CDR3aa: CASRMGRSNEQFF

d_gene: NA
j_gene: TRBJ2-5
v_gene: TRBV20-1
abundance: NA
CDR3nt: TGCAGTGCTAGAGATCAAACAGGAGAAGAGACCCAGTACTTC
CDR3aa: CSARDQTGEETQYF

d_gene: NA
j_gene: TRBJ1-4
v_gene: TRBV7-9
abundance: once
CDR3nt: TGTGCCAGCAGCTATCCGGCAACAACTAATGAAAAACTGTTTTTT
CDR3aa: CASSYPATTNEKLFF

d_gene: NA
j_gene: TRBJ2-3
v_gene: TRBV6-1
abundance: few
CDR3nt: TGTGCCAGCAGTGGAAGGATCGTTTGGGACCTCGGGGTGCGAGATACGCAGTATTTT
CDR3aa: CASSGRIVWDLGVRDTQYF

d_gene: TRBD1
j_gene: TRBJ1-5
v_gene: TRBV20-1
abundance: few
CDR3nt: TGCAGTGCTAGAGCGGGACAGTCCAATCAGCCCCAGCATTTT
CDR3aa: CSARAGQSNQPQHF

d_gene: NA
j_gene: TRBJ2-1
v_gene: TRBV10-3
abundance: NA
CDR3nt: TGTGCCATCAGTGAGTCGGCAGCGGGTGGGTCTTTGCATGAGCAGTTCTTC
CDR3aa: CAISESAAGGSLHEQFF

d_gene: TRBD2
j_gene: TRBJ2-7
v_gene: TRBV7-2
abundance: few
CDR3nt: TGTGCCAGCAGCTTCGCTAGCGGGTCCTACGAGCAGTACTTC
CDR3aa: CASSFASGSYEQYF

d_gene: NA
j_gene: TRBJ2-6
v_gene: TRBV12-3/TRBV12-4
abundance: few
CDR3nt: TGTGCCAGCATTGTGAGCTCTGGGGCCAACGTCCTGACTTTC
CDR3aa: CASIVSSGANVLTF

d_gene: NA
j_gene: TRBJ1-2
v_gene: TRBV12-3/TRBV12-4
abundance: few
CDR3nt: TGTGCCAGCAGATTGTTTTATGGCTACACCTTC
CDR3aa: CASRLFYGYTF

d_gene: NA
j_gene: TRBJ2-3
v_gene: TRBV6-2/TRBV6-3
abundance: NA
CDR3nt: TGTGCCAGCAGTTACAGGGTGGACACAGATACGCAGTATTTT
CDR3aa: CASSYRVDTDTQYF

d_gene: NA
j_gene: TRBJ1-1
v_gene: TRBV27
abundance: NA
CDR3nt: TGTGCCAGCAGTCGTAGGGACACTGAAGCTTTCTTT
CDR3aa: CASSRRDTEAFF

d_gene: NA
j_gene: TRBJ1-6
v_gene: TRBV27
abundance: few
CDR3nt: TGTGCCAGCAGTCCTTACAGAACCGCCTCCTATAATTCACCCCTCCACTTT
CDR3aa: CASSPYRTASYNSPLHF

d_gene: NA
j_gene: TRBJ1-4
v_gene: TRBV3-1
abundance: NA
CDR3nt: TGTGCCAGCAGCCCTAGGCAGGGCCAAAATGAAAAACTGTTTTTT
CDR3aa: CASSPRQGQNEKLFF

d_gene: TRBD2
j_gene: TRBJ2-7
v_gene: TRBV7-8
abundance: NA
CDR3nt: TGTGCCAGCAGTTTTACCCGACTAGCGGGGGACAATGAGCAGTACTTC
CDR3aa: CASSFTRLAGDNEQYF

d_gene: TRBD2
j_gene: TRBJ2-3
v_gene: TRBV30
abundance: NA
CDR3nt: TGTGCCTGGCGGGGGGGAGATACGCAGTATTTT
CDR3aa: CAWRGGDTQYF

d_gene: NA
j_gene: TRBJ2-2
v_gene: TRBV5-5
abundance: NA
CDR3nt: TGTGCCAGCAGGGGAGGACAGGTTGACACCGGGGAGCTGTTTTTT
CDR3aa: CASRGGQVDTGELFF

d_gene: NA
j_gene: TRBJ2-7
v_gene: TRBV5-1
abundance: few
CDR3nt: TGCGCCAGCAGCTCATCAGGGAACGAGCAGTACTTC
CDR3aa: CASSSSGNEQYF

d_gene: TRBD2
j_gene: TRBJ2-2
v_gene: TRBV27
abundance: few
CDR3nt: TGTGCCAGCAGTTTATTTCCTAGCGGGAACACCGGGGAGCTGTTTTTT
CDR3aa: CASSLFPSGNTGELFF

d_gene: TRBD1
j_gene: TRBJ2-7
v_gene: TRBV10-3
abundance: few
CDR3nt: TGTGCTATCAGAGGGACAGGGACCTACGAGCAGTACTTC
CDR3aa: CAIRGTGTYEQYF

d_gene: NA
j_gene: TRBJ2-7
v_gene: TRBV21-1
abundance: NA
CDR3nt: TGTGCCAGCAGCAAAGCGCTCCTGCGGGGTCTCCACTCCTACGAGCAGTACTTC
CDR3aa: CASSKALLRGLHSYEQYF

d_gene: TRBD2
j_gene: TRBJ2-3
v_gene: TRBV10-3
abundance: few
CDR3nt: TGTGCCATCAGCGCCGGGGGGGACACAGATACGCAGTATTTT
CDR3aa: CAISAGGDTDTQYF

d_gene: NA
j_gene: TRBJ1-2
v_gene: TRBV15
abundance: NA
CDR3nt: TGTGCCACCAGCAGAGATTCGTCAGGGTCCGGCTACACCTTC
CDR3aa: CATSRDSSGSGYTF

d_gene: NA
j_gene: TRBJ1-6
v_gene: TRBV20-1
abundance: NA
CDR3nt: TGCAGTGCTAGAGATCCAGGGAATAATTCACCCCTCCACTTT
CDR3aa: CSARDPGNNSPLHF

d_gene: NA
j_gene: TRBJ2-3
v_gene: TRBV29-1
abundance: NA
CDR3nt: TGCAGCGTTGACCGACAGCCAGGCGCAGATACGCAGTATTTT
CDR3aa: CSVDRQPGADTQYF

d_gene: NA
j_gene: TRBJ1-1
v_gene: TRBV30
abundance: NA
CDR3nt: TGTGCCTGGAGTGGCATGAACACTGAAGCTTTCTTT
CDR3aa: CAWSGMNTEAFF

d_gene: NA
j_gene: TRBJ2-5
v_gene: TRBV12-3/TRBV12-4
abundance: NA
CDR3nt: TGTGCCAGCAGCAATGGCAGGGGAGAGACCCAGTACTTC
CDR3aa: CASSNGRGETQYF

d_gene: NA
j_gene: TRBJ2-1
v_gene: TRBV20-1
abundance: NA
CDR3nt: TGCAGTGCTAGTGGGGACAGTAGGGCGGGGTATGAGCAGTTCTTC
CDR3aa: CSASGDSRAGYEQFF

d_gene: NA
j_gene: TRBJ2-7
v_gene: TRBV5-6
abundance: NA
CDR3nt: TGTGTCAGCAGCGTGGATGATCGAGGGGCTCAGTACTTC
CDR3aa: CVSSVDDRGAQYF

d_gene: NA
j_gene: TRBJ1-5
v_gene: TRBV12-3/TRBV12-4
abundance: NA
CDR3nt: TGTGCCAGCAGCCCCCGTCCCTGGTCAGGGCCCAATCAGCCCCAGCATTTT
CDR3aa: CASSPRPWSGPNQPQHF

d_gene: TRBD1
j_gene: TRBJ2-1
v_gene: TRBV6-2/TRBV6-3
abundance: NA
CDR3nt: TGTGCCAGCAGGGGGGAAGGGACAGCGCGGGACAATGAGCAGTTCTTC
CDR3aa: CASRGEGTARDNEQFF

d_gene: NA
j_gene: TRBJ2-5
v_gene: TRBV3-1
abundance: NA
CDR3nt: TGTGCCAGCAGCCAAGTCCGAGTCCGCTCCTTTCAAGAGACCCAGTACTTC
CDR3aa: CASSQVRVRSFQETQYF

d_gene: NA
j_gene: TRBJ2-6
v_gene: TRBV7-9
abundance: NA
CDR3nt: TGTGCCAGCAGCTTAGCCCCTTTAAGTGCCAACGTCCTGACTTTC
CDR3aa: CASSLAPLSANVLTF

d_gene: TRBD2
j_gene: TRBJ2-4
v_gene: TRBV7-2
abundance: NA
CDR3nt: TGTGCCAGCAGCTGGACTAGCGGGGGGGCTAAGGAGCAGTACTTC
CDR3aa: CASSWTSGGAKEQYF

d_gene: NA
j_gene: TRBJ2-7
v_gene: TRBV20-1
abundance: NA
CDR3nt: TGCAGTGCTAGATACCGGGGCACCCACTACGAGCAGTACTTC
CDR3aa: CSARYRGTHYEQYF

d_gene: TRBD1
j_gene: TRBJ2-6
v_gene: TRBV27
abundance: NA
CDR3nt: TGTGCCAGCAGATCCTCGGGACAGCTCTCTGGGGCCAACGTCCTGACTTTC
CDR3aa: CASRSSGQLSGANVLTF

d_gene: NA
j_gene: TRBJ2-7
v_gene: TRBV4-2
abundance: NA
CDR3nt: TGTGCCAGCAGCCAAGAAGGGGGTGAGGGGTCCGAGCAGTACTTC
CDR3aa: CASSQEGGEGSEQYF

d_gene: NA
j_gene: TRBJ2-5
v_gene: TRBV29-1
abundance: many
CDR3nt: TGCAGCTCCTCGGCGCCCGTGGGGGGCCAAGAGACCCAGTACTTC
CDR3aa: CSSSAPVGGQETQYF

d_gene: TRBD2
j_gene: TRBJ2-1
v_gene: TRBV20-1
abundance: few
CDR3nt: TGCAGTGCTAAGAGGCGGGGGGGCCGCAATGAGCAGTTCTTC
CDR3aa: CSAKRRGGRNEQFF

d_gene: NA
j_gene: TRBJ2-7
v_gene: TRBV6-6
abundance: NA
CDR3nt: TGTGCCAGCAGTTACGGGAGGCAGAGCTACGAGCAGTACTTC
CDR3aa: CASSYGRQSYEQYF

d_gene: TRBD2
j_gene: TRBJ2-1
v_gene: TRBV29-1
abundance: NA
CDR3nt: TGCAGCGTCCGCGGGGGGGTCCGTGAGCAGTTCTTC
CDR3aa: CSVRGGVREQFF

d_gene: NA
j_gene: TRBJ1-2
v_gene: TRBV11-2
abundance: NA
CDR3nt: TGTGCCAGCAGCTTAGTCCTTGGGACTGGCTACACCTTC
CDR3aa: CASSLVLGTGYTF

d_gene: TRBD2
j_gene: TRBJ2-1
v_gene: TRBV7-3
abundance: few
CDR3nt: TGTGCCAGCAGCTTAAGGGGCGGGGGGGATCCAAATGAGCAGTTCTTC
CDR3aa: CASSLRGGGDPNEQFF

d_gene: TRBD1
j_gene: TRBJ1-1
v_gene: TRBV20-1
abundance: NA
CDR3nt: TGCAGTGCTAGTACGACAGGGGATTGGGAAGCTTTCTTT
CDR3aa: CSASTTGDWEAFF

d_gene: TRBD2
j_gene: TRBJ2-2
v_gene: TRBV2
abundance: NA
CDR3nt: TGTGCCAGCAGTGAGGGGGTAGCGGGGGTGAACACCGGGGAGCTGTTTTTT
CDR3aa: CASSEGVAGVNTGELFF

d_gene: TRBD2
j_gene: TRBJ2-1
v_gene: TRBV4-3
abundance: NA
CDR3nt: TGCGCCAGCAGCGGGGGACTAGCGTCCTACAATGAGCAGTTCTTC
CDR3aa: CASSGGLASYNEQFF